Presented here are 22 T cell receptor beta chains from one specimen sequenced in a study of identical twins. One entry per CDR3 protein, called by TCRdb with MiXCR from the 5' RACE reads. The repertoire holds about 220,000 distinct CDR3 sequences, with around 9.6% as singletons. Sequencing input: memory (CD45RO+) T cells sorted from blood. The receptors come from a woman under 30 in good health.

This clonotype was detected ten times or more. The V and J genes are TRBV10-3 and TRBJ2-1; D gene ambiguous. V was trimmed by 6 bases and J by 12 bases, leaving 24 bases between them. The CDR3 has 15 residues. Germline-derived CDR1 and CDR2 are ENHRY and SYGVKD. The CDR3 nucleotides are TGTGCCATCAGGGAAAGTCTCCTAGGGTGGGCGCCGCAGTTCTTC. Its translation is CAIRESLLGWAPQFF.

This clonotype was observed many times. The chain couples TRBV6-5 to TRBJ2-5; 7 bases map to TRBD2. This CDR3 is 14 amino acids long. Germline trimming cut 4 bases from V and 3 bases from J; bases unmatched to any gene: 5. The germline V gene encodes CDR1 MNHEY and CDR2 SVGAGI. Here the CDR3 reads CASSSPGTKETQYF. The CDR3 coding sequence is TGTGCCAGCAGTTCCCCCGGGACTAAAGAGACCCAGTACTTC.

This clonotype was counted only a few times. Written as DNA, the CDR3 is TGTGCCAGCAGCTTGGGCGGCCTAGGGGAGACCCAGTACTTC. It yields the protein CASSLGGLGETQYF. The chain combines TRBV7-9 with TRBJ2-5; D unclear. This CDR3 is 14 amino acids long. The germline CDR1 and CDR2 sequences are SEHNR and FQNEAQ (reference sequence). Trimming cost V 3 bases and J 5 bases, with 13 bases left between them.

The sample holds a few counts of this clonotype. The chain's CDR3 is CASSYWPTGQSTDTQYF. CDR3 DNA sequence: TGCGCCAGCAGCTACTGGCCCACGGGACAGAGCACAGATACGCAGTATTTT. The chain recombines TRBV5-1 with TRBJ2-3; TRBD1 agrees at 7 bases. Germline CDR1 reads SGHRS; CDR2 reads YFSETQ. The J segment lost 0 bases and the V segment lost 3 bases, leaving 10 bases of the junction unmatched. There are 17 residues in the CDR3.

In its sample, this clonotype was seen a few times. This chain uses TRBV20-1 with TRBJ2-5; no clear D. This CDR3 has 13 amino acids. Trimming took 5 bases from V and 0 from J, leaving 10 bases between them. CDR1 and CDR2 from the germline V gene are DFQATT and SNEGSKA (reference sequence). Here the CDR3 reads CSAVDPNQETQYF. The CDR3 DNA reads TGCAGTGCTGTAGATCCTAACCAAGAGACCCAGTACTTC.

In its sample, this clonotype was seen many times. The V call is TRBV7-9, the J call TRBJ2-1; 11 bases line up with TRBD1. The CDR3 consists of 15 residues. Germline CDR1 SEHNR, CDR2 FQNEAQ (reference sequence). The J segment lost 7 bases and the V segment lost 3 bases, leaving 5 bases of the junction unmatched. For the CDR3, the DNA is TGTGCCAGCAGCTTGGACAGGGGGCGCGAAAATGAGCAGTTCTTC. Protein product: CASSLDRGRENEQFF.

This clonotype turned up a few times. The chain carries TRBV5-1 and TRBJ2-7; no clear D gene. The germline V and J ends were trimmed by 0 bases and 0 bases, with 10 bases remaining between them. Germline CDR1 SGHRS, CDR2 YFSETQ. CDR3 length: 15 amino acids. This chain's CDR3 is CASSLGVGVSYEQYF. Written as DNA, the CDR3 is TGCGCCAGCAGCTTGGGAGTCGGCGTCTCCTACGAGCAGTACTTC.

The CDR3: CASSLNIQGAHEQYF. In DNA form, the CDR3 reads TGCGCCAGCAGCTTGAATATACAGGGGGCCCACGAGCAGTACTTC. The genes are TRBV5-1 and TRBJ2-7, with TRBD1 matching 9 bases. The CDR3 sequence is 15 residues long. Germline V gene lookup returns CDR1 SGHRS and CDR2 YFSETQ. V lost 1 base and J lost 5; bases outside the gene matches: 7. The entire variable domain, with the rest obtained from reference TRBV5-1 and TRBJ2-7, is as follows: KAGVTQTPRYLIKTRGQQVTLSCSPISGHRSVSWYQQTPGQGLQFLFEYFSETQRNKGNFPGRFSGRQFSNSRSEMNVSTLELGDSALYLCASSLNIQGAHEQYFGPGTRLTVT.

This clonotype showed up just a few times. CDR3 sequence (DNA): TGTGCCAGCAGCAAGTCTTCGGGCGGGGGCGAAGCGCAGTACTTC. This translates into CASSKSSGGGEAQYF. V usage is TRBV11-3 and J usage is TRBJ2-7; D possibly corresponds to TRBD2 (7 bases). Germline loops: CDR1 SGHNT, CDR2 YENEEA. Trimming left V 5 bases short and J 9 bases short, with 23 bases between. There are 15 residues in the CDR3.

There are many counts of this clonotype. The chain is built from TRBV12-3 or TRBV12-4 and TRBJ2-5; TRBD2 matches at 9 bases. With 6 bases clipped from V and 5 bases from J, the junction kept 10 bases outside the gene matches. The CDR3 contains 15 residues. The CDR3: CASRMSSGSRETQYF. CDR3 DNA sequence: TGTGCCAGCAGGATGAGTAGCGGGAGTCGCGAGACCCAGTACTTC.

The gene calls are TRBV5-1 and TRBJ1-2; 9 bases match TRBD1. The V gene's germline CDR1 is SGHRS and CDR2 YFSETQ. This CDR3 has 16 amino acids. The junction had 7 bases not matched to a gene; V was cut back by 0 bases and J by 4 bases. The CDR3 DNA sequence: TGCGCCAGCAGCTTGGACGGGACAGGGTTTAGCTATGGCTACACCTTC. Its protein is CASSLDGTGFSYGYTF.

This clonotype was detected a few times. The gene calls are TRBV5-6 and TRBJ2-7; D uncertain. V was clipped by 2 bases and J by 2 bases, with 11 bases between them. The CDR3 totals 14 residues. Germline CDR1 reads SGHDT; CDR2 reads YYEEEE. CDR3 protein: CASSFGPDTYEQYF. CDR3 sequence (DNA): TGTGCCAGCAGCTTCGGACCCGACACCTACGAGCAGTACTTC.

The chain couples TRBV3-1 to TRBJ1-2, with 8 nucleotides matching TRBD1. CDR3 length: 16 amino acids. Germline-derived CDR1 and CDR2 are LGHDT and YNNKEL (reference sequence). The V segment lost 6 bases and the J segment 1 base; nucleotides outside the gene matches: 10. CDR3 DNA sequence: TGTGCCAGCAGGTCCCTTTCGGGGACAGGTAACTATGGCTACACCTTC. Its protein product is CASRSLSGTGNYGYTF.

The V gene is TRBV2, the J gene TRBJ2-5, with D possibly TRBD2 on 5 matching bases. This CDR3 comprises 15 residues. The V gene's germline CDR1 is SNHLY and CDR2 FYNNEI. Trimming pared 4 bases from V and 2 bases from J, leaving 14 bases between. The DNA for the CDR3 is TGTGCCAGCAGTGCCCAGAGGGTTCGACAAGAGACCCAGTACTTC. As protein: CASSAQRVRQETQYF.

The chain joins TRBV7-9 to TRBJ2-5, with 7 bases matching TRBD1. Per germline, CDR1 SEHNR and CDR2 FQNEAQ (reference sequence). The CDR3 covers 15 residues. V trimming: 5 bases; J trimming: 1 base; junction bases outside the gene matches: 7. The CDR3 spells CASSASTGAQETQYF. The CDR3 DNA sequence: TGTGCCAGCAGCGCGAGTACAGGGGCCCAAGAGACCCAGTACTTC.

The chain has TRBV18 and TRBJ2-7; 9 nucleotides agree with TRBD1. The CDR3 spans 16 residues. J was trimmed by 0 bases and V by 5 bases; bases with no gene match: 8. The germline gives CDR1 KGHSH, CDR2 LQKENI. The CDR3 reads CASSRQGGQNSYEQYF. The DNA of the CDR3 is TGTGCCAGCTCAAGACAGGGGGGACAAAACTCCTACGAGCAGTACTTC.

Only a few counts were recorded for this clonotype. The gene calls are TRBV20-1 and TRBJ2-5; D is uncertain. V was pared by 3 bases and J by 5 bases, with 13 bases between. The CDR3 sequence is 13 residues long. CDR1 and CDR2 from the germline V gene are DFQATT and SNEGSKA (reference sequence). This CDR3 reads CSARRFLGETQYF. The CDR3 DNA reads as TGCAGTGCTAGGCGGTTCCTAGGGGAGACCCAGTACTTC.

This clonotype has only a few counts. The CDR3 nucleotides read TGTGCCAGCAGCTTATTGGGGTCCGGCTCCTACAATGAGCAGTTCTTC. Translated: CASSLLGSGSYNEQFF. The chain carries TRBV5-5 and TRBJ2-1, with D unresolved. Germline V gives CDR1 SGHKS, CDR2 YYEKEE (reference sequence). CDR3 length: 16 amino acids. The V gene lost 2 bases and the J gene lost 0 bases, with 12 bases spanning the gap. Full variable domain (outside the CDR3, taken from reference TRBV5-5 and TRBJ2-1): DAGVTQSPTHLIKTRGQQVTLRCSPISGHKSVSWYQQVLGQGPQFIFQYYEKEERGRGNFPDRFSARQFPNYSSELNVNALLLGDSALYLCASSLLGSGSYNEQFFGPGTRLTVL.

The DNA of the CDR3 is TGTGCCAGCAAGAACGGCGGGCTCTACAATGAGCAGTTCTTC. Amino acid sequence: CASKNGGLYNEQFF. The V and J genes are TRBV6-1 and TRBJ2-1; D perhaps matches TRBD2 (5 bases). The CDR3 loop spans 14 amino acids. V lost 7 bases and J lost 3, with 13 bases in between. Germline V gene lookup returns CDR1 MNHNS and CDR2 SASEGT.

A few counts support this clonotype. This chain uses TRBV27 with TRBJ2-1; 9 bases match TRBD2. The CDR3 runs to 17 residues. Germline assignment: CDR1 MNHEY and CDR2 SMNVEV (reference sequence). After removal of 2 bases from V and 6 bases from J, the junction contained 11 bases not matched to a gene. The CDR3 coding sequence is TGTGCCAGCAGTTTAGTTGGTTCGACTAGCGGTTTCAATGAGCAGTTCTTC. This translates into CASSLVGSTSGFNEQFF.

CDR3 DNA: TGCAGTGGGCAGCCCCCAGGAAGTAACTATGGCTACACCTTC. Its protein product is CSGQPPGSNYGYTF. V usage is TRBV20-1 and J usage is TRBJ1-2; D remains unclear. V shed 7 bases and J shed 1 base, with 16 bases lying between them. The length of the CDR3 is 14 residues. The germline V gene encodes CDR1 DFQATT and CDR2 SNEGSKA (reference sequence).

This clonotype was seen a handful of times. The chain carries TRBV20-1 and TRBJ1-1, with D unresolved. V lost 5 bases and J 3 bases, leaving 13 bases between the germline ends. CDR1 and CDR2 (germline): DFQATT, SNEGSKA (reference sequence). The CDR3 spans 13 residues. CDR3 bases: TGCAGTGCTCGACCCCCGCCCTACACTGAAGCTTTCTTT. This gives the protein CSARPPPYTEAFF.